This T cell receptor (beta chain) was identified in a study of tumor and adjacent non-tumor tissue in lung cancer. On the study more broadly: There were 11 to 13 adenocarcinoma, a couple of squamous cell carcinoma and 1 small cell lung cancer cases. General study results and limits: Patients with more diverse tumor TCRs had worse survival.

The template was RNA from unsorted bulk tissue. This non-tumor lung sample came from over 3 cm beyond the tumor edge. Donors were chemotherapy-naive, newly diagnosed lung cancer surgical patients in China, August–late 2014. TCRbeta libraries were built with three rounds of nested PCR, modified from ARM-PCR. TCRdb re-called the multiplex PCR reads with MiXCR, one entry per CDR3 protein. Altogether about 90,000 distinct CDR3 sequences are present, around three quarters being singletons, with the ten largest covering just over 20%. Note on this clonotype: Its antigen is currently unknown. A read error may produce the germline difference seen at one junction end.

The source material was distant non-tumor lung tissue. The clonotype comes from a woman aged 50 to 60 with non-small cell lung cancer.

The CDR3 bases are TGCTGCGTTGAGGATCGAGGGCGCGAGCAGTACTTC. Translation gives CCVEDRGREQYF. The rearrangement joins TRBV29-1 to TRBJ2-7; tentative D call: TRBD2 (5 bases). Germline V gene data show CDR1 as SQVTM and CDR2 as ANQGSEA. This CDR3 has 12 residues.